This TCR beta chain was observed in a study of CD8 T cells in ankylosing spondylitis. The authors made TCR beta libraries by quantitative 5'-RACE with molecular barcodes. One entry per CDR3 protein results from TCRdb running MiXCR on the 5' RACE reads. The top ten clones hold roughly 5% of a sample with 210,000 or so distinct CDR3 sequences, 8% to 9% of them seen once. This CDR3 is built from 13 residues. Germline CDR1 is MNHEY and CDR2 is SVGEGT. Between the trimmed V and J ends, which lost 5 bases and 5 bases, there was a span of 12 bases. General study findings and limits: Seemingly distinctive of ankylosing spondylitis blood was a TCR beta motif formed by eight highly homologous variants. Researchers reportedly found disease-linked clones significantly enriched in matched ankylosing spondylitis synovial fluid. Some of the motif variants had earlier been found in reactive arthritis patients' fluid and blood.

This clonotype was detected ten times or more. Its antigen is currently unknown. The sequence derives from a female donor with ankylosing spondylitis or in good health (not recorded which). Sequenced material: blood, either unsorted or a sorted T cell fraction (not recorded which). The rearrangement uses TRBV6-2 or TRBV6-3 and TRBJ2-5; no clear D gene. The CDR3 here is CASSLGFRETQYF. The CDR3 DNA is TGTGCCAGCAGTCTGGGTTTCCGGGAGACCCAGTACTTC.